The source of this T cell receptor (beta chain) is a study of blood T cells in healthy people across ages. This clonotype was seen ten or more times. Combining a sample-barcoded 5' primer with a J-beta primer mix, a second PCR ran for 7 to 11 cycles. MiXCR was run by TCRdb on the 5' RACE reads, yielding one entry per CDR3 protein. The sample holds 550,000 to 800,000 distinct CDR3 sequences; about 34% are singletons and the top ten take 15%. V was trimmed by 6 bases and J by 3 bases, leaving 15 bases between them. Germline loops: CDR1 DFQATT, CDR2 SNEGSKA (reference sequence). The CDR3 length is 14 residues.

Sequencing used blood. The source of this sequence is a woman of 80 years or more in good health. This chain connects TRBV20-1 to TRBJ2-1; perhaps TRBD1 as D (6 bases). The CDR3 DNA reads as TGCAGTGCAACCGGGACACGGAACTACAATGAGCAGTTCTTC. Protein sequence: CSATGTRNYNEQFF.